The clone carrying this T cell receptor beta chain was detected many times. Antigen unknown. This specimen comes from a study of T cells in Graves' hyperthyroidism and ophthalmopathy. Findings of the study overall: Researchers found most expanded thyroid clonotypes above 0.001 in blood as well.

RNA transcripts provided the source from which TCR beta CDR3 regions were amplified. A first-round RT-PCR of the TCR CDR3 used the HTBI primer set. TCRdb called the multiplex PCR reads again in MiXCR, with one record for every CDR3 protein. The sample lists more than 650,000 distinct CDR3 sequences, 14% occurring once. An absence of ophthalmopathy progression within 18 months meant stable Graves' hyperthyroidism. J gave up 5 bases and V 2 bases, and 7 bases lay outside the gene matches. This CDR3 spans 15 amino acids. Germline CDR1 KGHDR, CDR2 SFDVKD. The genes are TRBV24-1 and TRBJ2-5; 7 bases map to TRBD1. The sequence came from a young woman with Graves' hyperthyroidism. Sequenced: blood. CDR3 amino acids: CATSDSGGQRETQYF. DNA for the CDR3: TGTGCCACCAGTGATTCTGGGGGACAGAGGGAGACCCAGTACTTC.